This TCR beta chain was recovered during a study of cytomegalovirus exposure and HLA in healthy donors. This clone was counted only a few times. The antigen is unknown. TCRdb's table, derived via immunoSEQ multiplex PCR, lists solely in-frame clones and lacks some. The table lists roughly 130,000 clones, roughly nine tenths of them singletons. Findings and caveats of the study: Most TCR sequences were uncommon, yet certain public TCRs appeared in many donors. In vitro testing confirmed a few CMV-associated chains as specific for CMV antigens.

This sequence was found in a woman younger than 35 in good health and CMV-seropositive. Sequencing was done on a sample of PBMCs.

CDR3 amino acids: CASSSGASYTF. CDR3 nucleotides: TGTGCCAGCAGTTCTGGGGCGAGTTACACCTTC. This chain links TRBV6-5 with TRBJ1-2, with D tentatively TRBD1 (5 bases). Per germline, CDR1 MNHEY and CDR2 SVGAGI. Trimming removed 4 bases at V and 11 bases at J, with 11 bases between. The length of the CDR3 is 11 residues.